This is a list of T cell receptor beta chains from one sample in a study of molecular identifiers for immune sequencing clone quantification. From the PCR reads, TCRdb called clonotypes with MiXCR, one entry per CDR3 protein. There are approximately 590,000 distinct CDR3 sequences in the sample; 25% occur only once, and 0.78% lies in the top ten. Sequencing was done on a sample of naive CD8+ T cells from blood, with Jurkat cell RNA spiked in. These receptors were taken from a human donor in good health. Some libraries in this study had Jurkat cell RNA spiked in. Both conserved end residues are part of each CDR3. D genes are given only for firm matches. The size field is filled for only some rows; it gives once, few, many or a size class.

. TRBJ2-3 TRBD2 TRBV11-2 TGTGTCAGCAGCTTAGGCCTAGCGGGGGGGCCAGATACGCAGTATTTT CVSSLGLAGGPDTQYF
few TRBJ2-7 TRBD1 TRBV19 TGTGCCAGTAGCGAAGGACAGGGAATTGCCCACGAGCAGTACTTC CASSEGQGIAHEQYF
. TRBJ2-7 . TRBV4-3 TGCGCCAGCAGCGCGAAGGGGGCGCGGGAGGACGAGCAGTACTTC CASSAKGAREDEQYF
. TRBJ2-7 . TRBV29-1 TGCAGCGTTGAAGATCCGTGGAGCTCCTACGAGCAGTACTTC CSVEDPWSSYEQYF
. TRBJ1-2 . TRBV6-5 TGTGCCAGCAGTTCACTCGAAGGGGAGACGAGAGGGGGCTACACCTTC CASSSLEGETRGGYTF
once TRBJ2-7 TRBD1 TRBV7-9 TGTGCCAGCAGCGCTCGGACAGGGGGAGTAGCCGAGCAGTACTTC CASSARTGGVAEQYF
few TRBJ1-2 . TRBV29-1 TGCAGCGCCACAGAGAGACGAGCAACTAACTATGGCTACACCTTC CSATERRATNYGYTF
many TRBJ2-3 TRBD2 TRBV4-1 TGCGCCAGCAGCCAAGTTCCGACTAGCGGCTTCACAGATACGCAGTATTTT CASSQVPTSGFTDTQYF
many TRBJ2-7 . TRBV20-1 TGCAGTGCTAGAGATCTAACAGGGACCCTCTACGAGCAGTACTTC CSARDLTGTLYEQYF
. TRBJ2-1 TRBD2 TRBV12-3/TRBV12-4 TGTGCCAGCAGTTTTCTCCGGACTAGGTTCTACAATGAGCAGTTCTTC CASSFLRTRFYNEQFF
many TRBJ2-7 . TRBV5-1 TGCGCCAGCAGCTCGGACGCCGCGGGGGCGTACGAGCAGTACTTC CASSSDAAGAYEQYF
many TRBJ2-3 TRBD2 TRBV6-1 TGTGCCAGCAGTACCGACACTAGCGGGAATACAGATACGCAGTATTTT CASSTDTSGNTDTQYF
many TRBJ1-5 . TRBV7-9 TGTGCCAGCAGCAAACAGGGAAATCAGCCCCAGCATTTT CASSKQGNQPQHF
few TRBJ2-7 . TRBV14 TGTGCCAGCAGCCAAGATTTTTTCGGCAGTTACGAGCAGTACTTC CASSQDFFGSYEQYF
. TRBJ2-7 . TRBV7-8 TGTGCCAGCAGCCGACTTTTAAGGGACGAGCAGTACTTC CASSRLLRDEQYF
many TRBJ2-5 . TRBV28 TGTGCCAGCAGTTTATTTTCGGGGGAACAAGAGACCCAGTACTTC CASSLFSGEQETQYF
many TRBJ2-3 . TRBV4-3 TGCGCCAGCAGCCAAGATTACTCCTCGGCAGATACGCAGTATTTT CASSQDYSSADTQYF
many TRBJ1-1 . TRBV7-2 TGTGCCAGCAGCTTGGGCAGCAGCACTGAAGCTTTCTTT CASSLGSSTEAFF
. TRBJ2-2 . TRBV27 TGTGCCAGCAGTTTATCAGCCGGGGCGCTGTTTTTT CASSLSAGALFF
many TRBJ1-5 . TRBV27 TGTGCCAGCAGTCTTCAGCCGTATAGCAATCAGCCCCAGCATTTT CASSLQPYSNQPQHF
few TRBJ1-1 . TRBV13 TGTGCCAGCAGCTACCGGACAGACATGAACACTGAAGCTTTCTTT CASSYRTDMNTEAFF
many TRBJ2-5 . TRBV20-1 TGCAGTGCTAGCGGGAGTATCCCAGAGACCCAGTACTTC CSASGSIPETQYF
many TRBJ2-3 . TRBV29-1 TGCAGCGTTGAGTCAGGGAGACCCACAGATACGCAGTATTTT CSVESGRPTDTQYF
few TRBJ1-1 . TRBV2 TGTGTCAGGACAAACCTGAACACTGAAGCTTTCTTT CVRTNLNTEAFF
few TRBJ2-1 . TRBV9 TGTGCCAGCAGCCCGGAGGTCCCCTACAATGAGCAGTTCTTC CASSPEVPYNEQFF
. TRBJ1-1 . TRBV7-2 TGTGCCAGCAGCTACTGTGAGATCTTTGAAGCTTTCTTT CASSYCEIFEAFF
. TRBJ2-7 . TRBV6-2/TRBV6-3 TGTGCCAGCAGTTTCACGAATAAACAGGCTTCCTACGAGCAGTACTTC CASSFTNKQASYEQYF
many TRBJ2-5 . TRBV12-3/TRBV12-4 TGTGCCAGCAGGCCCCCGGGCGAAGAGACCCAGTACTTC CASRPPGEETQYF
few TRBJ2-1 . TRBV10-1 TGCGCCAGCAGTGAGTCTACGGGGAATGAGCAGTTCTTC CASSESTGNEQFF
many TRBJ2-7 . TRBV25-1 TGTGCCAGCAGTGCTGGGGGCTTCAACGAGCAGTACTTC CASSAGGFNEQYF
. TRBJ2-7 . TRBV11-2 TGTGCCAGCAGCTTACGGTTCGGGTACGAGCAGTACTTC CASSLRFGYEQYF
. TRBJ2-7 . TRBV4-2 TGTGCCAGCAGCCAAGAATTCGCGGCCGGCTACGAGCAGTACTTC CASSQEFAAGYEQYF
few TRBJ2-1 TRBD2 TRBV20-1 TGCAGTGCTCCCTGGGACTATTTGGGCGATGAGCAGTTCTTC CSAPWDYLGDEQFF
. TRBJ2-5 . TRBV9 TGTGCCAGCAGCACCGAGGGCGTATATGAGGGGGAGACCCAGTACTTC CASSTEGVYEGETQYF
many TRBJ2-3 TRBD2 TRBV20-1 TGCAGTGCTAGGGGGGAGCGGGGGCGAGCGGATACGCAGTATTTT CSARGERGRADTQYF
few TRBJ2-4 TRBD2 TRBV6-6 TGTGCCACCGAGGGACTAGCGGGGGGGGCGAGCAAAAACATTCAGTACTTC CATEGLAGGASKNIQYF
. TRBJ1-1 . TRBV4-1 TGCGCCAGCAGCCAAGGTTCGGGCAGGGGCCCAATTAACACTGAAGCTTTCTTT CASSQGSGRGPINTEAFF
many TRBJ2-6 . TRBV7-9 TGTGCCAGCAGCTTAGTCGAGGGGGCCAACGTCCTGACTTTC CASSLVEGANVLTF
. TRBJ1-1 . TRBV5-3 TGTGCCAGCAGCTTGGATAACAGGGTGTTAGCTTTCTTT CASSLDNRVLAFF